Sequencing of this TCR beta chain was carried out in a study of lymphopenia after photon versus proton radiotherapy. From germline, CDR1 is MRHNA and CDR2 SNTAGT. This CDR3 region has 13 residues. V shed 8 bases, J shed 5 bases, and the junction held 4 bases outside the gene matches. General observations from the study: Oligoclonal CD8+ Temra expansion after nadir drove photon patients' diversity drop. Photon-treated patients lost naive T cells and TCR diversity; proton-treated stayed stable.

Remarks on this clone: Its antigen remains unknown.

Some clones are missing from TCRdb's copy, which holds only in-frame ones; the method was immunoSEQ multiplex PCR. The sample consists of around 22,000 clones, more than 75% of them appearing once. The sequence came from a middle-aged man with gastric cancer. The V gene is TRBV6-4, the J gene TRBJ2-3, with 10 bases fitting TRBD1. The sample here was peripheral blood, taken from a patient treated with photon-based radiotherapy. CDR3 in amino acids: CASGTGVVDTQYF. The CDR3, as DNA: TGTGCCAGCGGGACAGGGGTGGTAGATACGCAGTATTTT.